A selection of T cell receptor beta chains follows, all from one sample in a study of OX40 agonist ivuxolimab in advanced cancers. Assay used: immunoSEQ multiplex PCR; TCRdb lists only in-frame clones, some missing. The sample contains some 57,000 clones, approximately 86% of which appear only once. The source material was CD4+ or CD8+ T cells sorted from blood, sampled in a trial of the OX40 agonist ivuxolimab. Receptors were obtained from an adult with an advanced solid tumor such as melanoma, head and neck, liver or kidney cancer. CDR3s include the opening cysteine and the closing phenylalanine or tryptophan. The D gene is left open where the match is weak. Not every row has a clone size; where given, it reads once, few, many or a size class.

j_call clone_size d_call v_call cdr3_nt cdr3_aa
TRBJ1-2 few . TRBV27 TGTGCCAGCAGGCGCGCCTCCTCACACTATGGCTACACCTTC CASRRASSHYGYTF
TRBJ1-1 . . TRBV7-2 TGTGCCAGCAGCTTAACGCAAGGATGGAACACTGAAGCTTTCTTT CASSLTQGWNTEAFF
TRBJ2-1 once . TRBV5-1 TGCGCCAGCAGCCAGCAGGCGTCAAGCTCCTACAATGAGCAGTTCTTC CASSQQASSSYNEQFF
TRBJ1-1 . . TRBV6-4 TGTGCCAGCAGCGAGGGCAGGAACACTGAAGCTTTCTTT CASSEGRNTEAFF
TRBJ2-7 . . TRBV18 TGTGCCAGCTCACCACCGGAAAGGGGGATCTACGAGCAGTACTTC CASSPPERGIYEQYF
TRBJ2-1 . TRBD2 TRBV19 TGTGCCAGTAGGTCGAAAGCGGGAGCCCCGGGGAATGAGCAGTTCTTC CASRSKAGAPGNEQFF
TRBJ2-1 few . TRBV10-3 TGTGCCATCAGTGGTCAAGGTAGCGGATACAATGAGCAGTTCTTC CAISGQGSGYNEQFF
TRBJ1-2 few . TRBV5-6 TGTGCCAGCAGCTCGGCCGGGGGCGCGGGCTATGGCTACACCTTC CASSSAGGAGYGYTF
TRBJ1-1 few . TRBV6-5 TGTGCCAGCAGTTCCCAGGGGAACACTGAAGCTTTCTTT CASSSQGNTEAFF
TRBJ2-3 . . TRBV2 TGTGCCAGCATGGCGGACATCGGGACCGATACGCAGTATTTT CASMADIGTDTQYF
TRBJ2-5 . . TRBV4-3 TGCGCCAGCAGCCAATTCGGAGAGATGGAGACCCAGTACTTC CASSQFGEMETQYF
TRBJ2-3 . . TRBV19 TGTGCCAGTAGTATATCCCCTAGCGCTAGCACAGATACGCAGTATTTT CASSISPSASTDTQYF
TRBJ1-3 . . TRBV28 TGTGCCAGCATCACAACTTGGGGGGTAGGAAACACCATATATTTT CASITTWGVGNTIYF
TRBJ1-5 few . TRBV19 TGTGCCAGTAGTATAGGAGGTTGGGATCAGCCCCAGCATTTT CASSIGGWDQPQHF
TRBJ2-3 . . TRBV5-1 TGCGCCAGCAGCTCGGCACTCCTAACAGATACGCAGTATTTT CASSSALLTDTQYF
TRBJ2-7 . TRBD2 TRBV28 TGTGCCAGCGGGACTAGCGGAGCCTCGGTGTACGAGCAGTACTTC CASGTSGASVYEQYF
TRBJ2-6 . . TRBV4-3 TGCGCCAGCAGCCAAGGAACCGATCCGTCTGGGGCCAACGTCCTGACTTTC CASSQGTDPSGANVLTF
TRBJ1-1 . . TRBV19 TGTGCCAGTAGTATATCCTGGGGGAACACTGAAGCTTTCTTT CASSISWGNTEAFF
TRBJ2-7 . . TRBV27 TGTGCCAGCACCTCGAAGGGGGGTAGCTCCTACGAGCAGTACTTC CASTSKGGSSYEQYF
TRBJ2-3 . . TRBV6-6 TGTGCCAGCAGCCAGCTCCCGGGACGGTACACAGATACGCAGTATTTT CASSQLPGRYTDTQYF
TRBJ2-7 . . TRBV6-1 TGTGCCAGCACTCCCCCAAACTCCTACGAGCAGTACTTC CASTPPNSYEQYF
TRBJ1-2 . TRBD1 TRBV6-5 TGTGCCAGCAGGACGGACAGGGGAAGTAACTATGGCTACACCTTC CASRTDRGSNYGYTF
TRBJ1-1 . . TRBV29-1 TGCAGCGTTCGGGCCTCCAGTTGGGAGAACACTGAAGCTTTCTTT CSVRASSWENTEAFF
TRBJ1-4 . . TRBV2 TGTGCCAGCAGTGGTACTGAAAAACTGTTTTTT CASSGTEKLFF
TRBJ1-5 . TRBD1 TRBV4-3 TGCGCCAGCAGCCAAGAACAGGGGCCTCAGCCCCAGCATTTT CASSQEQGPQPQHF